This record looks at one TCR beta chain sequence and its context. This entry belongs to a study of blood T cell repertoires in COVID-19. TCRdb's table, derived via immunoSEQ multiplex PCR, lists solely in-frame clones and lacks some. The sample has fewer than 500,000 clones, 70% to 90% seen once. This CDR3 comprises 12 residues. Germline CDR1 and CDR2: SNHLY and FYNNEI. Trimming took off 10 bases at V and 0 bases at J, with 10 bases between the two ends. This receptor was taken from a man younger than 35 with COVID-19, enrolled during active disease. The rearrangement links TRBV2 to TRBJ2-7; D perhaps matches TRBD1 (6 bases). Sequencing was done on a sample of peripheral blood. The CDR3 here is CAIGQISYEQYF. The CDR3 DNA reads TGTGCCATCGGACAGATCTCCTACGAGCAGTACTTC.